The TCR beta chain described here comes from a study of shared clonotypes between healthy human individuals. The CDR3 has 16 amino acids. V was cut by 8 bases and J by 1 base, with 17 bases left in between. Germline CDR1 is MDHEN and CDR2 is SYDVKM. General observations from the study: An anticipated effect of sequencing depth on clonotype sharing among donors was recognized. Naive subsets tended to show greater estimated richness than memory subsets.

As to this clone: Its antigen is as yet unknown.

Authors' methods: Filtering differed since immunoSEQ provided only junctions, with no quality scores. Measured with immunoSEQ multiplex PCR; TCRdb has only the in-frame clones, and not every one. For V, J and clone size, that table is used; D and trimming come from the DNA. The repertoire has some 1.4 million clones, approximately 97% of them found once; the top ten carry about 1.2%. The sample taken for sequencing was naive CD4+ T cells sorted from blood. This sample's subset: CD45RA+ positively selected. The source is a man aged 25 to 40 in good health. The chain carries TRBV28 and TRBJ1-4; D may be TRBD1 (5 bases). The CDR3 region has the DNA TGTGCCAGCCTCACTCGGGGCGCAGTAACTAATGAAAAACTGTTTTTT. Amino acid sequence: CASLTRGAVTNEKLFF.